This TCR beta chain was recovered during a study of T cell repertoires in cytomegalovirus infection. Study information: Public TCR beta signatures indicated both CMV infection and matching HLA type.

Of note for this clonotype: Its antigen is unknown.

Study results and caveats: Dominating the ex vivo response were TCR beta clonotypes that were CMV-specific and HLA-C-restricted.

After removal of 8 bases from V and 0 bases from J, the junction contained 4 bases not matched to a gene. Germline CDR1 reads MDHEN; CDR2 reads SYDVKM. The CDR3 has 13 residues. TCRdb reprocessed the reads with MiXCR, giving one entry per CDR3 protein. The sample includes roughly 300,000 distinct CDR3 sequences, about 25% of them seen just once. This clonotype was obtained from a human donor in good health (CMV status not recorded). Some clones in this sample may be carry-over from other donors' samples. Sequenced: PBMCs. The chain has TRBV28 and TRBJ2-7; 7 bases map to TRBD2. The CDR3 DNA is TGTGCCAGCTCCGGGGGGAGCTCCTACGAGCAGTACTTC. Translating it yields CASSGGSSYEQYF.